The 18 T cell receptor beta chains listed next were all sequenced from one sample in a study of cytomegalovirus exposure and HLA in healthy donors. Vbeta (60) and Jbeta (13) primers were used in the PCR. Repertoires were generated with immunoSEQ multiplex PCR, while TCRdb's copy carries only in-frame clones and drops some. The sample includes 40,000 or so clones. The source material was PBMCs. Receptors were obtained from a woman in her twenties or thirties in good health and CMV-seropositive.

V usage is TRBV12-5 and J usage is TRBJ1-2; 9 bases are shared with TRBD1. Germline V gene data show CDR1 as LGHNT and CDR2 as FRNRAP. The CDR3 consists of 13 residues. The trim removed 5 bases at V and 8 bases at J, leaving 6 bases unmatched. CDR3 amino acids: CASGPGTGIGYTF. The CDR3 nucleotides are TGTGCTAGTGGTCCCGGGACAGGGATCGGCTACACCTTC.

The V call is TRBV25-1, the J call TRBJ2-7; weak D call: TRBD1 (5 bases). The length of the CDR3 is 13 residues. From germline, CDR1 is MGHDK and CDR2 SYGVNS. Trimming removed 7 bases from V and 3 bases from J, with 13 bases in between. CDR3 sequence reads: CASNRGQGYEQYF. The CDR3 DNA is TGTGCCAGCAACCGAGGACAAGGCTACGAGCAGTACTTC.

The CDR3, as DNA: TGCAGCGTGCCCGGTGGGGCGGGGGGGCCGTACGAGCAGTACTTC. Translation: CSVPGGAGGPYEQYF. This chain links TRBV29-1 with TRBJ2-7, with 9 bases fitting TRBD2. V shed 6 bases, J shed 4 bases, and the junction held 13 bases outside the gene matches. Germline CDR1 SQVTM, CDR2 ANQGSEA. This CDR3 has 15 residues.

As for this clone: Other DNA sequences in the same sample also yield this CDR3. J is TRBJ1-6 and V is TRBV4-1; D unresolved. Germline assignment: CDR1 MGHRA and CDR2 YSYEKL. This CDR3 region has 17 residues. V was clipped by 0 bases and J by 7 bases, with 16 bases between them. Written as DNA, the CDR3 is TGCGCCAGCAGCCAAGATAGAACCTTATCGCTAAATTCACCCCTCCACTTT. Protein product: CASSQDRTLSLNSPLHF.

The rearrangement links TRBV5-1 to TRBJ2-1; a possible D gene is TRBD2 (6 bases). Per the germline V gene, CDR1 is SGHRS and CDR2 is YFSETQ. V was shortened by 0 bases and J by 5 bases, with 15 bases between the two germline ends. This CDR3 has 16 amino acids. Here the CDR3 DNA reads TGCGCCAGCAGCTTGGCCGGGGCGGGGCATGACAATGAGCAGTTCTTC. This codes for CASSLAGAGHDNEQFF.

The gene calls are TRBV15 and TRBJ2-5; 9 bases fit TRBD1. The junction had 7 bases not matched to a gene; V was cut back by 5 bases and J by 3 bases. This CDR3 has 15 residues. Per the germline V gene, CDR1 is LNHNV and CDR2 is YYDKDF (reference sequence). The chain's CDR3 is CATSVPGQGKETQYF. CDR3 coding DNA: TGTGCCACCAGCGTCCCGGGACAGGGAAAAGAGACCCAGTACTTC.

CDR3 sequence reads: CAISEWSGQQQETQYF. The CDR3 region has the DNA TGTGCCATCAGTGAGTGGTCGGGACAGCAACAAGAGACCCAGTACTTC. The rearrangement links TRBV10-3 to TRBJ2-5; 7 bases are a match to TRBD1. Germline-derived CDR1 and CDR2 are ENHRY and SYGVKD. Trimming at V came to 1 base and at J to 2 bases, leaving 7 bases not matched to a gene. The CDR3 spans 16 residues.

This chain uses TRBV7-9 with TRBJ2-7, with D uncertain. CDR1 SEHNR and CDR2 FQNEAQ come from the germline V gene (reference sequence). Trimming cost V 1 base and J 3 bases, with 10 bases left between them. The CDR3 length is 14 residues. The CDR3 spells CASSLGQLVYEQYF. Written as DNA, the CDR3 is TGTGCCAGCAGCTTAGGCCAGTTGGTCTACGAGCAGTACTTC.

V and J are TRBV19 and TRBJ1-6; tentative D call: TRBD1 (5 bases). CDR1 is LNHDA, CDR2 SQIVND, per germline (reference sequence). CDR3 size: 15 residues. Trimming shortened V by 1 base and J by 7 bases, and 11 bases separated the two germline ends. The CDR3 region has the DNA TGTGCCAGTAGTATAGGCGGACACGAAAATTCACCCCTCCACTTT. Amino acids: CASSIGGHENSPLHF.

The chain carries TRBV5-1 and TRBJ2-3; TRBD1 agrees at 9 bases. CDR3 length: 14 amino acids. Germline lookup yields CDR1 SGHRS and CDR2 YFSETQ. J was trimmed by 4 bases and V by 4 bases; bases with no gene match: 4. CDR3 sequence (DNA): TGCGCCAGCAGCGGGGACAGGGCATCAGATACGCAGTATTTT. Residues: CASSGDRASDTQYF.

The chain couples TRBV6-5 to TRBJ1-1; D perhaps matches TRBD1 (5 bases). The germline CDR1 and CDR2 sequences are MNHEY and SVGAGI. CDR3 length equals 13 residues. V dropped 8 bases and J dropped 5 bases, with 15 bases sitting between them. The CDR3 nucleotides are TGTGCCAGCGCAGTGGCGGGGCTGACTGAAGCTTTCTTT. It encodes CASAVAGLTEAFF.

This rearrangement joins TRBV6-1 to TRBJ1-5; D call uncertain. In germline, CDR1 is MNHNS, CDR2 SASEGT. The CDR3 is 13 amino acids. Between the trimmed V and J ends, which lost 2 bases and 7 bases, there was a span of 9 bases. Here the CDR3 reads CASSERERQPQHF. The CDR3 DNA is TGTGCCAGCAGTGAAAGGGAGAGGCAGCCCCAGCATTTT.

V usage is TRBV14 and J usage is TRBJ2-7; 9 bases fit TRBD1. V lost 4 bases, J lost 3 bases, and 4 bases stayed unmatched. The germline V gene encodes CDR1 SGHDN and CDR2 FVKESK. The CDR3 covers 14 residues. CDR3 sequence reads: CASSPRTGVYEQYF. CDR3 bases: TGTGCCAGCAGCCCGAGGACAGGGGTCTACGAGCAGTACTTC.

V gene TRBV19 combines with J gene TRBJ2-5; TRBD1 agrees at 10 bases. The closer fit of TRBJ2-7 to the DNA end suggests the J call may be wrong. In germline, CDR1 is LNHDA, CDR2 SQIVND (reference sequence). The CDR3 runs to 15 residues. The chain's CDR3 is CASSLRDRGPYEQYF. CDR3 sequence (DNA): TGTGCCAGTAGTCTCCGGGACAGGGGACCCTACGAGCAGTACTTC.

J is TRBJ1-1 and V is TRBV10-3, with 12 bases matching TRBD1. Germline V gene data show CDR1 as ENHRY and CDR2 as SYGVKD. The CDR3 runs to 15 residues. The V gene end was trimmed by 4 bases and the J gene end by 12 bases; junction bases not matched to a gene: 12. The CDR3 spells CAISGGQGALTTTFF. In DNA form, the CDR3 reads TGTGCCATCAGTGGGGGACAGGGGGCCTTGACGACGACTTTCTTT.

CDR3 sequence reads: CASSVLSGRTEAFF. CDR3 DNA: TGTGCCAGCAGTGTCCTGTCGGGGAGGACTGAAGCTTTCTTT. This sequence joins TRBV6-1 and TRBJ1-1; D remains unclear. Germline V lookup: CDR1 MNHNS, CDR2 SASEGT. The CDR3 spans 14 residues. V was clipped by 4 bases and J by 5 bases, with 14 bases between them.

This sequence joins TRBV7-2 and TRBJ1-6, with D perhaps TRBD1 (5 bases). Trimming took off 2 bases at V and 13 bases at J, with 12 bases between the two ends. Germline loops: CDR1 SGHTA, CDR2 FQGNSA. CDR3 length equals 13 residues. The CDR3 sequence: CASSLSRADPLHF. Here the CDR3 DNA reads TGTGCCAGCAGCTTATCCAGGGCCGATCCCCTCCACTTT. Using reference TRBV7-2 and TRBJ1-6 for the parts outside the CDR3, the full variable domain is GAGVSQSPSNKVTEKGKDVELRCDPISGHTALYWYRQSLGQGLEFLIYFQGNSAPDKSGLPSDRFSAERTGGSVSTLTIQRTQQEDSAVYLCASSLSRADPLHFGNGTRLTVT.

The chain is built from TRBV7-9 and TRBJ1-6, with 7 bases matching TRBD1. Germline loops: CDR1 SEHNR, CDR2 FQNEAQ (reference sequence). V was clipped by 5 bases and J by 7 bases; unmatched bases: 8. The CDR3 contains 15 residues. The DNA of the CDR3 is TGTGCCAGCAGCCCGGGAGGGACAGCAAATTCACCCCTCCACTTT. Translated, it gives CASSPGGTANSPLHF.